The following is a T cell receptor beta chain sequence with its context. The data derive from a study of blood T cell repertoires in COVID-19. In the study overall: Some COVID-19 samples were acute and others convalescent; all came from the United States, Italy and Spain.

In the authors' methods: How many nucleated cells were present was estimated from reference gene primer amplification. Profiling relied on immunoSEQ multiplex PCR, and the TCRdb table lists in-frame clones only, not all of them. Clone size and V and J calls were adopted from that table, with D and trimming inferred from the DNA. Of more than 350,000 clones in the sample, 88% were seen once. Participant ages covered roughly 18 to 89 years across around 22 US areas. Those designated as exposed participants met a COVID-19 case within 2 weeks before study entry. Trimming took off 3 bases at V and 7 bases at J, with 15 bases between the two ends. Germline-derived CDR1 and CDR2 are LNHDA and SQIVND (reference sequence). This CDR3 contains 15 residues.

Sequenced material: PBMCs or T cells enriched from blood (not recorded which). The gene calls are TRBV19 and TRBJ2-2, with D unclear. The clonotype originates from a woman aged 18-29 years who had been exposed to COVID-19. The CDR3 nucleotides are TGTGCCAGTAGTATGTCGTCTGGTGTCGGCGGGGAGCTGTTTTTT. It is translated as CASSMSSGVGGELFF.